Presented here are 14 T cell receptor beta chains from one specimen sequenced in a study of T cell responses to AZD1222 COVID-19 vaccine. The repertoire was sequenced with immunoSEQ multiplex PCR; TCRdb's copy has only in-frame clones and lacks some. Of approximately 130,000 clones listed, around 85% are singletons. The material was peripheral blood, obtained 28 days after the second dose of the MenACWY control vaccine. The receptors were gathered from an adult who received the MenACWY meningococcal vaccine as a control.

The V and J genes are TRBV4-1 and TRBJ2-7; 7 bases agree with TRBD2. CDR3 length: 16 amino acids. The trim removed 4 bases at V and 2 bases at J, leaving 11 bases unmatched. The germline V gene has CDR1 MGHRA and CDR2 YSYEKL. The CDR3, as DNA: TGCGCCAGCAGCCCGAAGATTTCTAGCGGACCCTACGAGCAGTACTTC. Its translation is CASSPKISSGPYEQYF.

The rearrangement links TRBV19 to TRBJ2-5; no firm D call. This CDR3 spans 14 amino acids. Trimming cost V 5 bases and J 3 bases, with 13 bases left between them. CDR1 is LNHDA, CDR2 SQIVND, per germline (reference sequence). CDR3 DNA sequence: TGTGCCAGTAGTGCCGGTCGACTGGAAGAGACCCAGTACTTC. Translating it yields CASSAGRLEETQYF. The full variable domain, with the rest looked up from reference TRBV19 and TRBJ2-5, is DGGITQSPKYLFRKEGQNVTLSCEQNLNHDAMYWYRQDPGQGLRLIYYSQIVNDFQKGDIAEGYSVSREKKESFPLTVTSAQKNPTAFYLCASSAGRLEETQYFGPGTRLLVL.

The chain couples TRBV6-5 to TRBJ1-5; D is possibly TRBD1 (6 bases). Looked up from germline, CDR1 is MNHEY and CDR2 is SVGAGI. This CDR3 has 15 amino acids. V lost 6 bases and J 0 bases, leaving 12 bases between the germline ends. The chain's CDR3 is CASRPDRNSNQPQHF. The CDR3 DNA is TGTGCCAGCAGACCGGACAGAAATAGCAATCAGCCCCAGCATTTT.

The chain combines TRBV5-1 with TRBJ2-7, with D perhaps TRBD1 (5 bases). The germline V gene encodes CDR1 SGHRS and CDR2 YFSETQ. V was trimmed by 0 bases and J by 3 bases, leaving 19 bases between them. The CDR3 sequence is 17 residues long. CDR3 sequence reads: CASSLAQSAGIHYEQYF. CDR3 in DNA: TGCGCCAGCAGCTTGGCCCAGTCGGCAGGGATCCACTACGAGCAGTACTTC.

This clone has a single count. The V gene is TRBV7-3, the J gene TRBJ2-7; TRBD2 matches 8 bases. In germline, CDR1 is SGHTA, CDR2 FQGTGA. The CDR3 has 14 amino acids. Trimming removed 5 bases from V and 5 bases from J; junction bases left unmatched: 8. CDR3 sequence (DNA): TGTGCCAGCAGCGCGGGCGGGGGGCGGAACGAGCAGTACTTC. Protein product: CASSAGGGRNEQYF.

This rearrangement joins TRBV5-4 to TRBJ2-5; tentative D call: TRBD2 (6 bases). Deletions cut 3 bases from V and 5 bases from J, with 11 bases between. Germline V gene lookup returns CDR1 SGHNT and CDR2 YYREEE (reference sequence). This CDR3 has 13 residues. The CDR3 protein is CASSWTIGETQYF. The CDR3, as DNA: TGTGCCAGCAGCTGGACTATCGGGGAGACCCAGTACTTC.

This clone was seen only once. The chain recombines TRBV23-1 with TRBJ1-2, with D unresolved. TRBV23-1 falls under the ORF class, with uncertain function. This CDR3 spans 13 amino acids. Trimming shortened V by 4 bases and J by 3 bases, and 9 bases separated the two germline ends. The chain's CDR3 is CASSPTPHYGYTF. DNA of the CDR3: TGCGCCAGCAGTCCAACCCCGCACTATGGCTACACCTTC.

The chain links TRBV27 to TRBJ2-7; 9 bases match TRBD2. Trimming at V came to 5 bases and at J to 3 bases, leaving 8 bases not matched to a gene. CDR3 length: 15 residues. The germline gives CDR1 MNHEY, CDR2 SMNVEV (reference sequence). As DNA, the CDR3 is TGTGCCAGCAGTCCTAATAGCGGGAGTCTCTACGAGCAGTACTTC. This sequence encodes CASSPNSGSLYEQYF.

The chain carries TRBV15 and TRBJ1-5; D is possibly TRBD1 (6 bases). V was cut by 0 bases and J by 2 bases, with 11 bases left in between. The CDR3 contains 16 residues. Germline CDR1 is LNHNV and CDR2 is YYDKDF (reference sequence). CDR3 sequence: CATSRDPRGRNQPQHF. DNA for the CDR3: TGTGCCACCAGCAGAGATCCCAGGGGCCGCAATCAGCCCCAGCATTTT.

The chain uses TRBV7-9 and TRBJ1-2; perhaps TRBD1 as D (6 bases). The germline gives CDR1 SEHNR, CDR2 FQNEAQ (reference sequence). CDR3 length equals 14 residues. V was trimmed by 1 base and J by 4 bases, leaving 10 bases between them. CDR3 sequence: CASSLGSGVYGYTF. CDR3 in DNA: TGTGCCAGCAGCTTAGGATCAGGGGTCTATGGCTACACCTTC.

V gene TRBV6-5 combines with J gene TRBJ1-2, with TRBD1 identical over 9 bases. CDR3 length: 14 residues. In germline, CDR1 is MNHEY, CDR2 SVGAGI. The J segment lost 10 bases and the V segment lost 0 bases, leaving 6 bases of the junction unmatched. The CDR3, as DNA: TGTGCCAGCAGTTACTCGGAGGGACAGGGTCTCTACACCTTC. This translates into CASSYSEGQGLYTF.

J is TRBJ1-5 and V is TRBV4-2; D might be TRBD1 (5 bases). Looked up from germline, CDR1 is LGHNA and CDR2 is YNFKEQ. Trimming stripped 4 bases from V and 4 bases from J, with 14 bases between. The CDR3 is 15 amino acids. The CDR3 sequence: CASSLTATENQPQHF. As DNA, the CDR3 is TGTGCCAGCAGCCTTACTGCGACAGAGAATCAGCCCCAGCATTTT.

This chain connects TRBV15 to TRBJ1-1, with D unresolved. Per germline, CDR1 LNHNV and CDR2 YYDKDF (reference sequence). V was trimmed by 0 bases and J by 0 bases, leaving 5 bases between them. This CDR3 comprises 14 residues. Written as DNA, the CDR3 is TGTGCCACCAGCAGAGATTTGATGAACACTGAAGCTTTCTTT. Its translation: CATSRDLMNTEAFF. Variable domain in full (rest from reference TRBV15 and TRBJ1-1): DAMVIQNPRYQVTQFGKPVTLSCSQTLNHNVMYWYQQKSSQAPKLLFHYYDKDFNNEADTPDNFQSRRPNTSFCFLDIRSPGLGDTAMYLCATSRDLMNTEAFFGQGTRLTVV.

This rearrangement joins TRBV28 to TRBJ2-5; tentatively, D is TRBD1 (6 bases). CDR1 and CDR2 (germline): MDHEN, SYDVKM. The CDR3 totals 12 residues. V lost 6 bases, J lost 6 bases, and 11 bases lay in between. The CDR3 bases are TGTGCCAGCAGGCAAACAGGGAAGACCCAGTACTTC. It yields the protein CASRQTGKTQYF.